This T cell receptor beta chain was profiled in a study of T cell repertoires in cytomegalovirus infection. Study as a whole: Matching HLA type, along with CMV infection, was indicated by public TCR beta signatures. Findings and limits, study-wide: Clonotypes of TCR beta that were HLA-C-restricted and CMV-specific dominated the ex vivo response. There were carriers of CMV plus the relevant HLA, and cumulative public TCR beta family frequency identified them.

This clonotype has only a few counts. Its specificity is not known. TCRdb reprocessed the reads with MiXCR, giving one entry per CDR3 protein. The sample comprises about 530,000 distinct CDR3 sequences, more than 20% of which are singletons, and about 13% rests with the top ten. This clonotype originated in a human donor in good health (CMV status not recorded). Some clones in this sample may be carry-over from other donors' samples. The sequencing sample was made of PBMCs.

This CDR3 is CASSLGELADYEQYF. For the CDR3, the DNA is TGTGCCAGCAGTTTAGGAGAACTAGCGGACTACGAGCAGTACTTC. V is TRBV12-3 or TRBV12-4 and J is TRBJ2-7, with 8 bases aligning to TRBD2. The CDR3 covers 15 residues. Germline trimming cut 1 base from V and 3 bases from J; bases unmatched to any gene: 5.